This TCR beta chain was obtained from a study of T cell responses to AZD1222 COVID-19 vaccine. The V end was cut by 5 bases, the J end by 7 bases, with 12 bases between. Germline assignment: CDR1 SGHAT and CDR2 FQDESV (reference sequence). The CDR3 extends over 14 amino acids. Findings and caveats of the study: At study baseline, merely about 6 AZD1222 recipients were seropositive. Across the whole spike, CD4 TCRs peaked at regions 160-218 and 743-854.

Remarks on this clone: The antigen is unknown.

Clones were read by immunoSEQ multiplex PCR, and TCRdb kept only the in-frame ones, dropping some. Found here are approximately 150,000 clones, around 90% of them singletons; the top ten hold roughly 4%. The receptor's source is an adult who received the MenACWY meningococcal vaccine as a control. This chain joins TRBV11-1 and TRBJ1-6; D remains unclear. Material: peripheral blood, obtained 28 days after the second dose of the MenACWY control vaccine. CDR3 nucleotide sequence: TGTGCCAGCAGCCCGCTGGGCCCCAATTCACCCCTCCACTTT. It encodes CASSPLGPNSPLHF.